A selection of T cell receptor beta chains follows, all from one sample in a study of shared clonotypes between healthy human individuals. Method: immunoSEQ multiplex PCR; TCRdb's copy keeps in-frame clones and lacks some. The sample contains 640,000 or so clones, roughly 70% of which appear only once. Source material: memory CD4+ T cells sorted from blood. These TCRs come from a woman younger than 45 in good health. Both conserved end residues are trimmed from each CDR3. Each record gives: V gene, J gene, CDR3 protein.

V: TRBV5-4
J: TRBJ1-1
CDR3: ASSLGDRGDTEAF

V: TRBV6-5
J: TRBJ2-6
CDR3: ASSFSSSGANVLT

V: TRBV28
J: TRBJ2-5
CDR3: ASSSTGPDIWSPIGTQY

V: TRBV28
J: TRBJ2-5
CDR3: ASSRPRGTGETQY

V: TRBV5-1
J: TRBJ1-1
CDR3: ASSGPGTGMNTEAF

V: TRBV18
J: TRBJ1-1
CDR3: ASSPLQGEAEAF

V: TRBV6-5
J: TRBJ2-5
CDR3: ASRGGTSGRKTQY

V: TRBV2
J: TRBJ1-4
CDR3: ASTRTGGGNEKLF

V: TRBV11-3
J: TRBJ1-1
CDR3: ASSIGEDTEAF

V: TRBV5-1
J: TRBJ2-2
CDR3: ASSRGSGSTGELF

V: TRBV6-1
J: TRBJ1-2
CDR3: ANADRGGANYGYT

V: TRBV7-9
J: TRBJ2-7
CDR3: ASSSGQGSLSAYEQY

V: TRBV5-6
J: TRBJ2-7
CDR3: ASSPGTSTYEQY

V: TRBV30
J: TRBJ1-4
CDR3: AWNSGLTNEKLF

V: TRBV27
J: TRBJ1-1
CDR3: ASSMPDRPNTEAF

V: TRBV28
J: TRBJ2-2
CDR3: ASSLISRADTGELF

V: TRBV19
J: TRBJ2-1
CDR3: ASSSGTSGGNEQF

V: TRBV19
J: TRBJ2-1
CDR3: ATRRSGAEQF

V: TRBV5-1
J: TRBJ2-6
CDR3: ASSLESGSGANVLT

V: TRBV2
J: TRBJ1-2
CDR3: ASSYGQINYGYT

V: TRBV6-1
J: TRBJ1-5
CDR3: ASSGPGRSEGNQPQH

V: TRBV28
J: TRBJ1-4
CDR3: ASQGTDEKLF

V: TRBV10-3
J: TRBJ2-7
CDR3: AISRASAEQY

V: TRBV9
J: TRBJ1-2
CDR3: ASSDPTGATVYGYT

V: TRBV9
J: TRBJ2-1
CDR3: ASSAGLSSSYNEQF

V: TRBV19
J: TRBJ1-1
CDR3: ASRKEGGRENTEAF

V: TRBV2
J: TRBJ1-2
CDR3: ASSGNYGYT

V: TRBV9
J: TRBJ2-1
CDR3: ASSVEASGRSSYNEQF